The subject of this entry is one TCR beta chain. Its antigen remains unidentified. This sample is part of a study of Ad26.COV2.S vaccination and SARS-CoV-2 variants. Study-wide findings and caveats: Analytic work on TCR breadth and depth might have understated the full extent of total T cell responses.

Specified treatment: around 19 received Ad26.COV2.S at low or high dose, single or two shots; several received placebo; per-sample allocation not given. Specimen acquisition occurred on day 63 following the initial vaccine or placebo injection. Spike of the Wuhan-strain SARS-CoV-2 was expressed by an Ad26 vector, which formed the vaccine. Trimming took off 4 bases at V and 6 bases at J, with 16 bases between the two ends. This CDR3 is built from 14 residues. CDR1 is MDHEN and CDR2 is SYDVKM in the germline V gene. Sequencing used immunoSEQ multiplex PCR; TCRdb keeps in-frame clones, though not all of them. The sample includes about 480,000 clones, around 90% of them seen just once.

The sequence was collected from a person between 18 and 59 years old who received the Ad26.COV2.S COVID-19 vaccine or a placebo. This chain connects TRBV28 to TRBJ2-7; perhaps TRBD1 as D (6 bases). Here the sequenced sample was peripheral blood, taken in a trial of Ad26.COV2.S vaccine versus placebo. CDR3 amino acids: CASSSLMSRGEQYF. CDR3 DNA sequence: TGTGCCAGCAGTTCCCTTATGAGCAGGGGCGAGCAGTACTTC.